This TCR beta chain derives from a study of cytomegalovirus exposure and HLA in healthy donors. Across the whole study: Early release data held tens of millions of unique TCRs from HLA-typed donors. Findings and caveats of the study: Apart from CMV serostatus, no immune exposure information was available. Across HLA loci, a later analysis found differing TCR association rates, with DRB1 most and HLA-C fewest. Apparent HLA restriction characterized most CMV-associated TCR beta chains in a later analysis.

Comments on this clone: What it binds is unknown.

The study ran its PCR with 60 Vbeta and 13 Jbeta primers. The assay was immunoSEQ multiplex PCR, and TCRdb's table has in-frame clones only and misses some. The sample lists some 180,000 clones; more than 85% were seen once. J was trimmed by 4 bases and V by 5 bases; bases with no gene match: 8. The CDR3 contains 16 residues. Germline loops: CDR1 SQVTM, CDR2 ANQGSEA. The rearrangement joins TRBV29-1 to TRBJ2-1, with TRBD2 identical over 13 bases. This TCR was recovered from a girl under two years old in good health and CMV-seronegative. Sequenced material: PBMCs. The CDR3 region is CSVLLAGGPSYNEQFF. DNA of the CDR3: TGCAGCGTTTTACTAGCGGGAGGGCCCTCGTACAATGAGCAGTTCTTC.